One sample yielded the 18 T cell receptor beta chains listed below, sequenced in a study of T cell changes during pregnancy in multiple sclerosis. Libraries were prepared by immunoSEQ multiplex PCR; TCRdb keeps only in-frame clonotypes and omits some of them. The data show 65,000 to 95,000 clones, 70% to 90% seen once. Here the sequenced sample was peripheral blood, taken before pregnancy. The origin of the receptors is a female donor with multiple sclerosis, enrolled in a pregnancy study.

This chain connects TRBV1 to TRBJ1-3. TRBV1 is shown as a pseudogene. The CDR3 covers 17 residues. CDR3 in amino acids: CTSSQRSRTDCGNTIYF. DNA of the CDR3: TGCACCAGCAGCCAACGTTCCAGGACGGACTGCGGAAACACCATATATTTT.

The chain couples TRBV2 to TRBJ1-4; unclear D gene. V lost 5 bases and J lost 3, with 10 bases in between. Germline V CDR1 and CDR2: SNHLY, FYNNEI. The CDR3 has 14 amino acids. DNA of the CDR3: TGTGCCAGCAGTCTAGTTGCGGCTAATGAAAAACTGTTTTTT. Translating it yields CASSLVAANEKLFF.

The gene calls are TRBV5-4 and TRBJ2-1, with 9 bases lining up with TRBD2. This CDR3 is built from 16 residues. In germline, CDR1 is SGHNT, CDR2 YYREEE (reference sequence). Trimming at V came to 4 bases and at J to 7 bases, leaving 12 bases not matched to a gene. In DNA, the CDR3 is TGTGCCAGCAGCGTGGCTAGCGGGGTGGTCGGAAATGAGCAGTTCTTC. It specifies CASSVASGVVGNEQFF.

The rearrangement joins TRBV5-1 to TRBJ2-7, with D maybe TRBD1 (6 bases). Germline-derived CDR1 and CDR2 are SGHRS and YFSETQ. The CDR3 length is 14 residues. V was shortened by 2 bases and J by 3 bases, with 12 bases between the two germline ends. CDR3 DNA sequence: TGCGCCAGCAGCTTAGGGGGTGGATTCTACGAGCAGTACTTC. This codes for CASSLGGGFYEQYF. Based on the CDR3 plus reference TRBV5-1 and TRBJ2-7, the full variable domain is KAGVTQTPRYLIKTRGQQVTLSCSPISGHRSVSWYQQTPGQGLQFLFEYFSETQRNKGNFPGRFSGRQFSNSRSEMNVSTLELGDSALYLCASSLGGGFYEQYFGPGTRLTVT.

The rearrangement uses TRBV7-2 and TRBJ2-7, with no clear D. Germline loops: CDR1 SGHTA, CDR2 FQGNSA. V was clipped by 0 bases and J by 2 bases, with 11 bases between them. CDR3 length equals 15 residues. Written as DNA, the CDR3 is TGTGCCAGCAGCTTAGCGGGCCCCTCACCCTACGAGCAGTACTTC. Its protein is CASSLAGPSPYEQYF.

The rearrangement uses TRBV28 and TRBJ2-3, with 8 bases fitting TRBD1. The ends lost 1 base at V and 2 bases at J; junction bases unmatched: 5. CDR1 is MDHEN, CDR2 SYDVKM, per germline. This CDR3 has 16 residues. The CDR3 loop reads CASSLFGTGDTDTQYF. As DNA, the CDR3 is TGTGCCAGCAGTTTATTCGGGACAGGAGACACAGATACGCAGTATTTT.

V gene TRBV27 combines with J gene TRBJ1-5, with D hard to call. The CDR3 extends over 14 amino acids. Per the germline V gene, CDR1 is MNHEY and CDR2 is SMNVEV (reference sequence). Trimming left V 3 bases short and J 1 base short, with 7 bases between. As DNA, the CDR3 is TGTGCCAGCAGTTTTACGGGGAGCAATCAGCCCCAGCATTTT. Translating gives CASSFTGSNQPQHF.

This clone occurred once. This chain connects TRBV7-2 to TRBJ2-3; perhaps TRBD2 as D (6 bases). V was pared by 3 bases and J by 2 bases, with 9 bases between. Germline CDR1 and CDR2: SGHTA and FQGNSA. CDR3 length: 14 amino acids. The CDR3 sequence: CASSFGGNTDTQYF. CDR3 nucleotides: TGTGCCAGCAGCTTCGGAGGGAACACAGATACGCAGTATTTT.

The V and J genes are TRBV4-3 and TRBJ1-1, with a possible D match to TRBD1 (6 bases). The ends were cut back, 0 bases at V and 11 bases at J, with 13 bases in the middle. This CDR3 is built from 13 residues. CDR1 is LGHNA and CDR2 is YSLEER in the germline V gene. The CDR3 is CASSQELGQRAFF. Here the CDR3 DNA reads TGCGCCAGCAGCCAAGAATTAGGACAGCGGGCTTTCTTT.

J is TRBJ2-7 and V is TRBV4-2, with D uncertain. The CDR3 covers 15 residues. Germline-derived CDR1 and CDR2 are LGHNA and YNFKEQ. The germline V and J ends were trimmed by 0 bases and 2 bases, with 11 bases remaining between them. CDR3 region: CASSQEAHSPYEQYF. The CDR3 DNA reads as TGTGCCAGCAGCCAAGAGGCCCATTCCCCCTACGAGCAGTACTTC.

This clone appeared a few times. The V and J genes are TRBV5-1 and TRBJ1-6; weak D call: TRBD1 (6 bases). V lost 2 bases and J lost 8, with 8 bases in between. CDR3 length: 13 amino acids. The germline CDR1 and CDR2 sequences are SGHRS and YFSETQ. The CDR3 region is CASSLQGDSPLHF. In DNA form, the CDR3 reads TGCGCCAGCAGCTTACAGGGTGATTCACCCCTCCACTTT.

This chain joins TRBV5-1 and TRBJ1-1, with a tentative D call TRBD1 (6 bases). The CDR3 consists of 15 residues. CDR1 and CDR2 (germline): SGHRS, YFSETQ. Trimming removed 4 bases from V and 1 base from J, with 14 bases in between. CDR3 sequence reads: CASSPGQSKNTEAFF. The CDR3, as DNA: TGCGCCAGCAGCCCCGGACAGTCTAAGAACACTGAAGCTTTCTTT.

The chain uses TRBV5-5 and TRBJ2-7; 8 bases line up with TRBD1. V lost 4 bases and J lost 0; bases outside the gene matches: 9. Germline lookup yields CDR1 SGHKS and CDR2 YYEKEE (reference sequence). The CDR3 loop spans 16 amino acids. This chain's CDR3 is CASSAWGQDYSYEQYF. DNA of the CDR3: TGTGCCAGCAGCGCATGGGGACAGGACTACTCCTACGAGCAGTACTTC.

The chain joins TRBV2 to TRBJ2-5, with 11 bases aligning to TRBD2. Germline loops: CDR1 SNHLY, CDR2 FYNNEI. V trimming: 6 bases; J trimming: 3 bases; junction bases outside the gene matches: 12. The CDR3 has 17 residues. As DNA, the CDR3 is TGTGCCAGCAGGGCTTCGGCTAGCGGGGGGCCCAAAGAGACCCAGTACTTC. Translating gives CASRASASGGPKETQYF. Using reference TRBV2 and TRBJ2-5 for the parts outside the CDR3, the full variable domain is EPEVTQTPSHQVTQMGQEVILRCVPISNHLYFYWYRQILGQKVEFLVSFYNNEISEKSEIFDDQFSVERPDGSNFTLKIRSTKLEDSAMYFCASRASASGGPKETQYFGPGTRLLVL.

V gene TRBV14 combines with J gene TRBJ1-1; TRBD1 is a possible D gene (5 bases). The germline V and J ends were trimmed by 6 bases and 1 base, with 12 bases remaining between them. Germline V lookup: CDR1 SGHDN, CDR2 FVKESK. This CDR3 region has 14 residues. The DNA of the CDR3 is TGTGCCAGCAGTTCACGGAGGGGGAACACTGAAGCTTTCTTT. It encodes CASSSRRGNTEAFF.

This clone was detected only a few times. The V gene is TRBV18, the J gene TRBJ1-1; TRBD1 might be the D (6 bases). Germline V gives CDR1 KGHSH, CDR2 LQKENI. The CDR3 runs to 16 residues. V gave up 6 bases and J gave up 5 bases, with 22 bases separating them. In DNA form, the CDR3 reads TGTGCCAGCTCTATAGGTTCATCGGGGGGCAGGACTGAAGCTTTCTTT. The encoded protein is CASSIGSSGGRTEAFF.

V usage is TRBV5-4 and J usage is TRBJ1-2; TRBD1 aligns across 7 bases. The V and J ends lost 2 bases and 0 bases, in that order; junction bases with no gene match: 7. The CDR3 length is 16 residues. From germline, CDR1 is SGHNT and CDR2 YYREEE (reference sequence). The CDR3 sequence is CASSLARTGANYGYTF. CDR3 nucleotide sequence: TGTGCCAGCAGCTTAGCCCGGACAGGAGCTAACTATGGCTACACCTTC.

The chain carries TRBV19 and TRBJ2-7, with D perhaps matching TRBD1 (5 bases). Per germline, CDR1 LNHDA and CDR2 SQIVND (reference sequence). The CDR3 has 11 amino acids. The ends were cut back, 6 bases at V and 12 bases at J, with 15 bases in the middle. The CDR3 DNA reads as TGTGCCAGTAGCACCGGACAAATCGCGTACTTC. Its translation is CASSTGQIAYF.